Listed below are T cell receptor beta chains from one sample, sequenced in a study of blood T cell repertoires in COVID-19. Some clones are missing from TCRdb's copy, which holds only in-frame ones; the method was immunoSEQ multiplex PCR. The data show around 170,000 clones, around 90% seen once. The specimen sequenced was peripheral blood. These TCRs come from a man in his fifties or sixties with acute or convalescent COVID-19. Each CDR3 is given with its conserved first and last residue. A D gene is named only where the DNA matches it firmly. Expanded clones are given a class, and other clones once, few, many or no size at all.

j_call: TRBJ2-7; d_call: NA; clone_size: few; v_call: TRBV11-3; cdr3_aa: CASSFGGSKNEQYF; cdr3_nt: TGTGCCAGCAGCTTTGGTGGGAGCAAGAACGAGCAGTACTTC
j_call: TRBJ1-6; d_call: TRBD1; clone_size: NA; v_call: TRBV5-1; cdr3_aa: CASSQQGRSPLHF; cdr3_nt: TGCGCCAGCAGCCAACAGGGGCGTTCACCCCTCCACTTT
j_call: TRBJ1-2; d_call: TRBD1; clone_size: NA; v_call: TRBV5-1; cdr3_aa: CASSLSGPNRGLYGYTF; cdr3_nt: TGCGCCAGCAGCTTGAGTGGTCCGAACAGGGGGCTTTATGGCTACACCTTC
j_call: TRBJ1-1; d_call: NA; clone_size: few; v_call: TRBV11-3; cdr3_aa: CASSLQGRGDEAFF; cdr3_nt: TGTGCCAGCAGTCTGCAGGGGAGGGGGGATGAAGCTTTCTTT
j_call: TRBJ1-2; d_call: NA; clone_size: NA; v_call: TRBV29-1; cdr3_aa: CSVEPRVNYGYTF; cdr3_nt: TGCAGCGTAGAACCCCGGGTCAACTATGGCTACACCTTC
j_call: TRBJ1-2; d_call: NA; clone_size: few; v_call: TRBV7-9; cdr3_aa: CASSFYGGSGPGGYTF; cdr3_nt: TGTGCCAGCAGCTTTTATGGTGGGTCGGGCCCGGGGGGCTACACCTTC
j_call: TRBJ2-1; d_call: NA; clone_size: NA; v_call: TRBV4-1; cdr3_aa: CASSQRTDAWDYNEQFF; cdr3_nt: TGCGCCAGCAGCCAAAGGACAGACGCTTGGGACTACAATGAGCAGTTCTTC
j_call: TRBJ2-7; d_call: TRBD1; clone_size: NA; v_call: TRBV11-3; cdr3_aa: CASSLFGTDSYEQYF; cdr3_nt: TGTGCCAGCAGCTTATTCGGGACAGACTCCTACGAGCAGTACTTC
j_call: TRBJ1-2; d_call: TRBD1; clone_size: NA; v_call: TRBV6-6; cdr3_aa: CASSLDRDDYGYTF; cdr3_nt: TGTGCCAGCAGTTTGGACAGGGACGACTATGGCTACACCTTC
j_call: TRBJ2-5; d_call: TRBD2; clone_size: NA; v_call: TRBV7-3; cdr3_aa: CASSLAGDAETQYF; cdr3_nt: TGTGCCAGCAGCTTAGCGGGGGATGCGGAGACCCAGTACTTC
j_call: TRBJ1-1; d_call: NA; clone_size: NA; v_call: TRBV18; cdr3_aa: CAGSTGLNTEAFF; cdr3_nt: TGTGCCGGTTCGACAGGCCTGAACACTGAAGCTTTCTTT
j_call: TRBJ1-4; d_call: NA; clone_size: NA; v_call: TRBV4-2; cdr3_aa: CASSTMSGAREKLFF; cdr3_nt: TGTGCCAGCAGCACCATGTCAGGGGCTAGAGAAAAACTGTTTTTT
j_call: TRBJ1-2; d_call: TRBD1; clone_size: NA; v_call: TRBV10-3; cdr3_aa: CAISGTGYGYTF; cdr3_nt: TGTGCCATCAGTGGGACAGGGTACGGCTACACCTTC
j_call: TRBJ1-1; d_call: NA; clone_size: NA; v_call: TRBV7-9; cdr3_aa: CASSLGQRTEAFF; cdr3_nt: TGTGCCAGCAGCCTTGGACAGCGTACCGAAGCTTTCTTT
j_call: TRBJ2-2; d_call: NA; clone_size: NA; v_call: TRBV14; cdr3_aa: CASSQDPRGLLFF; cdr3_nt: TGTGCCAGCAGCCAAGATCCCCGAGGGTTGCTGTTTTTT
j_call: TRBJ1-2; d_call: TRBD1; clone_size: NA; v_call: TRBV15; cdr3_aa: CATSREAGGYGYTF; cdr3_nt: TGTGCCACCAGCAGAGAGGCAGGGGGCTATGGCTACACCTTC
j_call: TRBJ2-2; d_call: NA; clone_size: NA; v_call: TRBV19; cdr3_aa: CASSRGSTGELFF; cdr3_nt: TGTGCCAGTAGTAGAGGGTCCACCGGGGAGCTGTTTTTT
j_call: TRBJ1-3; d_call: NA; clone_size: NA; v_call: TRBV7-6; cdr3_aa: CASSLGGGSGNTIYF; cdr3_nt: TGTGCCAGCAGCTTGGGGGGAGGCTCTGGAAACACCATATATTTT
j_call: TRBJ1-2; d_call: NA; clone_size: NA; v_call: TRBV20-1; cdr3_aa: CSGRGGDGYTF; cdr3_nt: TGCAGTGGTAGGGGCGGGGATGGCTACACCTTC
j_call: TRBJ2-5; d_call: NA; clone_size: NA; v_call: TRBV25-1; cdr3_aa: CASSEAPFQETQYF; cdr3_nt: TGTGCCAGCAGTGAGGCACCTTTCCAAGAGACCCAGTACTTC
j_call: TRBJ2-3; d_call: NA; clone_size: few; v_call: TRBV5-1; cdr3_aa: CASTHGGVTGDTQYF; cdr3_nt: TGCGCCAGCACCCACGGAGGGGTCACGGGAGATACGCAGTATTTT
j_call: TRBJ2-3; d_call: NA; clone_size: NA; v_call: TRBV11-2; cdr3_aa: CASSPQVSTDTQYF; cdr3_nt: TGTGCCAGCAGCCCCCAGGTTAGCACAGATACGCAGTATTTT
j_call: TRBJ2-3; d_call: NA; clone_size: NA; v_call: TRBV5-1; cdr3_aa: CASSLKGADTQYF; cdr3_nt: TGCGCCAGCAGCTTGAAGGGGGCAGATACGCAGTATTTT
j_call: TRBJ1-5; d_call: TRBD1; clone_size: few; v_call: TRBV4-1; cdr3_aa: CASSQTGDQPQHF; cdr3_nt: TGCGCCAGCAGCCAAACAGGGGACCAGCCCCAGCATTTT
j_call: TRBJ2-3; d_call: NA; clone_size: NA; v_call: TRBV6-5; cdr3_aa: CASNPYQTSTDTQYF; cdr3_nt: TGTGCCAGCAACCCCTACCAGACATCCACAGATACGCAGTATTTT
j_call: TRBJ1-6; d_call: TRBD1; clone_size: NA; v_call: TRBV5-1; cdr3_aa: CASRLTGLNLPLHF; cdr3_nt: TGCGCCAGCAGATTGACAGGGTTGAATTTACCCCTCCACTTT
j_call: TRBJ2-3; d_call: TRBD1; clone_size: NA; v_call: TRBV3-1/TRBV3-2; cdr3_aa: CASRARDRGTDTQYF; cdr3_nt: TGTGCCAGCAGGGCCCGGGACAGGGGCACAGATACGCAGTATTTT
j_call: TRBJ1-6; d_call: TRBD1; clone_size: NA; v_call: TRBV29-1; cdr3_aa: CSVRDRVSSPLHF; cdr3_nt: TGCAGCGTCCGAGACAGGGTATCTTCACCCCTCCACTTT
j_call: TRBJ2-3; d_call: NA; clone_size: NA; v_call: TRBV7-9; cdr3_aa: CASSLGGTSTDTQYF; cdr3_nt: TGTGCCAGCAGCTTAGGTGGGACTAGCACAGATACGCAGTATTTT
j_call: TRBJ2-7; d_call: TRBD2; clone_size: NA; v_call: TRBV5-6; cdr3_aa: CASSFGTSGYEQYF; cdr3_nt: TGTGCCAGCAGCTTCGGGACTAGCGGCTACGAGCAGTACTTC
j_call: TRBJ1-5; d_call: NA; clone_size: NA; v_call: TRBV18; cdr3_aa: CASSPPERGTQPQHF; cdr3_nt: TGTGCCAGCTCACCACCGGAGAGGGGGACTCAGCCCCAGCATTTT
j_call: TRBJ1-2; d_call: NA; clone_size: NA; v_call: TRBV6-2/TRBV6-3; cdr3_aa: CASSYKGRNYGYTF; cdr3_nt: TGTGCCAGCAGTTACAAGGGGAGGAACTATGGCTACACCTTC
j_call: TRBJ1-5; d_call: TRBD1; clone_size: NA; v_call: TRBV24-1; cdr3_aa: CATSDSRQGEQPQHF; cdr3_nt: TGTGCCACCAGTGACTCCCGACAGGGAGAACAGCCCCAGCATTTT
j_call: TRBJ2-2; d_call: NA; clone_size: NA; v_call: TRBV18; cdr3_aa: CASSTTGAGDTGELFF; cdr3_nt: TGTGCCAGCTCAACTACGGGCGCAGGGGACACCGGGGAGCTGTTTTTT
j_call: TRBJ1-2; d_call: NA; clone_size: NA; v_call: TRBV11-2; cdr3_aa: CASSLEGVGYTF; cdr3_nt: TGTGCCAGCAGCTTAGAAGGAGTAGGCTACACCTTC
j_call: TRBJ1-6; d_call: NA; clone_size: once; v_call: TRBV5-5; cdr3_aa: CASSAGRAVSPLHF; cdr3_nt: TGTGCCAGCAGCGCGGGACGGGCGGTCTCACCCCTCCACTTT
j_call: TRBJ1-5; d_call: NA; clone_size: NA; v_call: TRBV5-1; cdr3_aa: CASSLDGSKPHQPQHF; cdr3_nt: TGCGCCAGCAGCTTGGACGGGTCCAAACCCCATCAGCCCCAGCATTTT
j_call: TRBJ1-6; d_call: NA; clone_size: NA; v_call: TRBV9; cdr3_aa: CASSPSTAYNSPLHF; cdr3_nt: TGTGCCAGCAGCCCATCGACAGCCTATAATTCACCCCTCCACTTT
j_call: TRBJ2-3; d_call: TRBD2; clone_size: NA; v_call: TRBV5-6; cdr3_aa: CASSLGSTSGRSDTQYF; cdr3_nt: TGTGCCAGCAGCTTGGGGTCTACTAGCGGGAGATCTGATACGCAGTATTTT
j_call: TRBJ1-5; d_call: TRBD1; clone_size: NA; v_call: TRBV6-2/TRBV6-3; cdr3_aa: CASSGTGGSQPQHF; cdr3_nt: TGTGCCAGCAGTGGGACAGGGGGCTCCCAGCCCCAGCATTTT
j_call: TRBJ1-2; d_call: TRBD1; clone_size: NA; v_call: TRBV15; cdr3_aa: CATSRDRSSGGYGYTF; cdr3_nt: TGTGCCACCAGCAGAGATCGATCGTCAGGGGGCTATGGCTACACCTTC